The 6 T cell receptor beta chains given below trace back to one sample, sequenced in a study of OX40 agonist ivuxolimab in advanced cancers. The protocol was immunoSEQ multiplex PCR, while the TCRdb copy is restricted to in-frame clones and leaves out a portion. The table has under 110,000 clones, over 75% seen once. The source material was CD4+ or CD8+ T cells sorted from blood, sampled in a trial of the OX40 agonist ivuxolimab. The receptor source for this set is an adult with an advanced solid tumor such as melanoma, head and neck, liver or kidney cancer.

The rearrangement uses TRBV9 and TRBJ2-3; D is unresolved. Germline V gene data show CDR1 as SGDLS and CDR2 as YYNGEE. Trimming stripped 1 base from V and 5 bases from J, with 5 bases between. CDR3 length equals 12 residues. The chain's CDR3 is CASSVSEDTQYF. CDR3 coding DNA: TGTGCCAGCAGCGTATCGGAAGATACGCAGTATTTT.

The chain couples TRBV7-2 to TRBJ2-2; 9 bases agree with TRBD2. This CDR3 comprises 17 residues. Germline V CDR1 and CDR2: SGHTA, FQGNSA. V trimming: 0 bases; J trimming: 6 bases; junction bases outside the gene matches: 8. CDR3 residues: CASSLALGSGGSGELFF. The CDR3 coding sequence is TGTGCCAGCAGCTTAGCCCTGGGTAGCGGGGGATCCGGGGAGCTGTTTTTT.

This clone was counted once. This chain connects TRBV18 to TRBJ1-5; 10 positions match TRBD1. The CDR3 covers 16 residues. The germline V gene has CDR1 KGHSH and CDR2 LQKENI. The V and J ends lost 2 bases and 0 bases, in that order; junction bases with no gene match: 1. The CDR3 DNA is TGTGCCAGCTCACCAGGACAGGGGGATAGCAATCAGCCCCAGCATTTT. It specifies CASSPGQGDSNQPQHF.

This chain joins TRBV5-6 and TRBJ1-3; D remains ambiguous. V lost 0 bases, J lost 2 bases, and 21 bases lay in between. The germline gives CDR1 SGHDT, CDR2 YYEEEE. CDR3 length: 19 amino acids. The CDR3 spells CASSLGSTSVYQTGNTIYF. DNA for the CDR3: TGTGCCAGCAGCTTGGGCTCCACTTCAGTGTACCAAACTGGAAACACCATATATTTT.

This chain uses TRBV7-2 with TRBJ1-2; D possibly corresponds to TRBD1 (6 bases). The CDR3 contains 13 residues. The germline CDR1 and CDR2 sequences are SGHTA and FQGNSA. V was pared by 5 bases and J by 4 bases, with 11 bases between. For the CDR3, the DNA is TGTGCCAGCAGCCCCCAGGGGACCTATGGCTACACCTTC. This sequence encodes CASSPQGTYGYTF.

The genes are TRBV19 and TRBJ2-7; D gene ambiguous. The V gene's germline CDR1 is LNHDA and CDR2 SQIVND (reference sequence). Trimming pared 6 bases from V and 6 bases from J, leaving 18 bases between. This CDR3 spans 14 amino acids. The CDR3 bases are TGTGCCAGTAGCCGTCCGGGCCGAGCCGCCGAGCAGTACTTC. Translation: CASSRPGRAAEQYF.